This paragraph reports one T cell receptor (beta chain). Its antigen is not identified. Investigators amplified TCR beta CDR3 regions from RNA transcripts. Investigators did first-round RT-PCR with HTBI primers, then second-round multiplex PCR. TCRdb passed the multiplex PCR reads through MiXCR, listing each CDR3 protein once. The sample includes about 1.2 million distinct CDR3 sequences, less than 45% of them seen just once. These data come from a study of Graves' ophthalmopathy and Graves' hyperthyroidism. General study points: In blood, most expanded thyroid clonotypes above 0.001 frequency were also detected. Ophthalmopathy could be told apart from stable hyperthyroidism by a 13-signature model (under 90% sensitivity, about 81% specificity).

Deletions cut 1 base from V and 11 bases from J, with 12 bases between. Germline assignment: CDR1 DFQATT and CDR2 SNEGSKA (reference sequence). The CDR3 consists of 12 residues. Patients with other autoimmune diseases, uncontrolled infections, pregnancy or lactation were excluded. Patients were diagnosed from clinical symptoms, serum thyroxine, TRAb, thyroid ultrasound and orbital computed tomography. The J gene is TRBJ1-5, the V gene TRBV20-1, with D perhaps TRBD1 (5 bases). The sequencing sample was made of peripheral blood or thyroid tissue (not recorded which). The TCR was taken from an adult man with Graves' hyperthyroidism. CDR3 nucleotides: TGCAGTGCTAGAGGGGGGGGAGAGACCCAGCATTTT. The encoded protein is CSARGGGETQHF.